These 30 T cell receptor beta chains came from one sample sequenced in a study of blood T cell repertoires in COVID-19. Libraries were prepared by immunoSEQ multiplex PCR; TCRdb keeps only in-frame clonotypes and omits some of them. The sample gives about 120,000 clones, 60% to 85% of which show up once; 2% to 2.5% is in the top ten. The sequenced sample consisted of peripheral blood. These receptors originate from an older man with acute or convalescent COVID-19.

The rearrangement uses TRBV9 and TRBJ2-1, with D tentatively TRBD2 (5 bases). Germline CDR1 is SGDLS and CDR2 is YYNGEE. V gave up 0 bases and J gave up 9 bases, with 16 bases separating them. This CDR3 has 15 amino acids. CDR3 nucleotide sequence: TGTGCCAGCAGCGTAGCTACTAGTAGTTGGGGTGAGCAGTTCTTC. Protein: CASSVATSSWGEQFF.

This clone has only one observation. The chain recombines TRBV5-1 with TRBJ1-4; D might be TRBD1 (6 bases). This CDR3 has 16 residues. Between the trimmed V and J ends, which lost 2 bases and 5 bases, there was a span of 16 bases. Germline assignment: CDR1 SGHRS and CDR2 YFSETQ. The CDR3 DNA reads TGCGCCAGCAGCTTACAGGGTCAAGCCAGGAATGAAAAACTGTTTTTT. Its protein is CASSLQGQARNEKLFF.

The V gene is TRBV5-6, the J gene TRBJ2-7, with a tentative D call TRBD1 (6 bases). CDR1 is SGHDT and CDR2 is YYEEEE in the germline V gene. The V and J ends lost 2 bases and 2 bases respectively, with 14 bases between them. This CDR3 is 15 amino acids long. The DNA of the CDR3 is TGTGCCAGCAGCTTCCCTACAGGGCCGCCCTACGAGCAGTACTTC. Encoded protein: CASSFPTGPPYEQYF.

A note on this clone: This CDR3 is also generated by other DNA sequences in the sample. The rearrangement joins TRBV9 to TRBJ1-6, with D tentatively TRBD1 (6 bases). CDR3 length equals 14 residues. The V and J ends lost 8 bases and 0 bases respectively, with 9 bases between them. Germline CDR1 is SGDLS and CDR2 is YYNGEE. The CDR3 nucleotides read TGTGCCAGTAGGGGGAGCTCCTATAATTCACCCCTCCACTTT. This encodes CASRGSSYNSPLHF.

The CDR3 sequence is CASKLAGEVDTQYF. The CDR3 region has the DNA TGTGCCAGTAAACTAGCGGGGGAGGTAGATACGCAGTATTTT. The J gene is TRBJ2-3, the V gene TRBV4-2; 11 positions match TRBD2. CDR3 length: 14 amino acids. From germline, CDR1 is LGHNA and CDR2 YNFKEQ. The V and J ends lost 9 bases and 5 bases, in that order; junction bases with no gene match: 7.

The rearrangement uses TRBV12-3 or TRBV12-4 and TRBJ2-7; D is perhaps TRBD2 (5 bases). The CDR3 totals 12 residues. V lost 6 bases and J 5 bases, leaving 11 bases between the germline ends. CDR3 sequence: CASSRQRDEQYF. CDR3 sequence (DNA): TGTGCCAGCAGCCGCCAGAGGGACGAGCAGTACTTC.

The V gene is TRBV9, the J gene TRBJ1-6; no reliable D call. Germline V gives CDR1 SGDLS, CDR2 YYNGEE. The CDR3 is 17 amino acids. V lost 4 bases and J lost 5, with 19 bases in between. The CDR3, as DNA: TGTGCCAGCAGCCCCGGTTCGGTGGAGGTCCATAATTCACCCCTCCACTTT. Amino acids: CASSPGSVEVHNSPLHF. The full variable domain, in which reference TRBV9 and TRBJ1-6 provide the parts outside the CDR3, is DSGVTQTPKHLITATGQRVTLRCSPRSGDLSVYWYQQSLDQGLQFLIQYYNGEERAKGNILERFSAQQFPDLHSELNLSSLELGDSALYFCASSPGSVEVHNSPLHFGNGTRLTVT.

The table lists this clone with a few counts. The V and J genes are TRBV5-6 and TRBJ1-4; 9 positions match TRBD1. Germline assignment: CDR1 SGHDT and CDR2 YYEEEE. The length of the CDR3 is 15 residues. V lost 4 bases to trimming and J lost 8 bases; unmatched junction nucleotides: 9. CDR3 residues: CASSGNRGRREKLFF. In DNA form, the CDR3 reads TGTGCCAGCAGCGGGAACAGGGGGCGCCGAGAAAAACTGTTTTTT.

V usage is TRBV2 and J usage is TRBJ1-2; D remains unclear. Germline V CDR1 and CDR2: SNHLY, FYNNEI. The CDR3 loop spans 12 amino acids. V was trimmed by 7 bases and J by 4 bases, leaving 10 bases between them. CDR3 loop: CASKIFSYGYTF. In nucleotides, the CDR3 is TGTGCCAGCAAAATCTTCAGCTATGGCTACACCTTC.

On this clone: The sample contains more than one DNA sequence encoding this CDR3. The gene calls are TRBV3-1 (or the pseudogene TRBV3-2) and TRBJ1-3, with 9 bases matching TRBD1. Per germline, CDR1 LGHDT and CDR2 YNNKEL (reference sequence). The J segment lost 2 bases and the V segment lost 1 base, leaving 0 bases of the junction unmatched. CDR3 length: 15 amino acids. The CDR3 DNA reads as TGTGCCAGCAGCCAAGGGACAGGGGCTGGAAACACCATATATTTT. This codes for CASSQGTGAGNTIYF.

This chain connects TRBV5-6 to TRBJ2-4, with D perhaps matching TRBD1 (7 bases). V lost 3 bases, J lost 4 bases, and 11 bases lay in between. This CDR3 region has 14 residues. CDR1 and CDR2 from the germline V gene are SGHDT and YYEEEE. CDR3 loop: CASSWRDRKNIQYF. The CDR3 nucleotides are TGTGCCAGCAGCTGGAGGGACAGAAAAAACATTCAGTACTTC. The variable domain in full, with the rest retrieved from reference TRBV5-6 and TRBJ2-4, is DAGVTQSPTHLIKTRGQQVTLRCSPKSGHDTVSWYQQALGQGPQFIFQYYEEEERQRGNFPDRFSGHQFPNYSSELNVNALLLGDSALYLCASSWRDRKNIQYFGAGTRLSVL.

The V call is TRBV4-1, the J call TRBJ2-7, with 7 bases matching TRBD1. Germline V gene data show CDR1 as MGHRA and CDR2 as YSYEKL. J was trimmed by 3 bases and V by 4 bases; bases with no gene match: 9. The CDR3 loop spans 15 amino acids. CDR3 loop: CASSPRDSVNYEQYF. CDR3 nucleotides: TGCGCCAGCAGCCCCCGGGACAGTGTTAACTACGAGCAGTACTTC.

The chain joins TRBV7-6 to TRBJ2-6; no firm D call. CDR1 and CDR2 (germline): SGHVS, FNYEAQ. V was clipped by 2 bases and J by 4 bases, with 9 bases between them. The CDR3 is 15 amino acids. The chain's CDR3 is CASSLNNAGANVLTF. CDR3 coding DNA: TGTGCCAGCAGCTTAAACAATGCAGGGGCCAACGTCCTGACTTTC.

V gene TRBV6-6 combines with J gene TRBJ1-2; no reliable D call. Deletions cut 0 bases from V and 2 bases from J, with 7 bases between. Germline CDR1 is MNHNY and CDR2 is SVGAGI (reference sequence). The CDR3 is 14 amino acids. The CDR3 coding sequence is TGTGCCAGCAGTTACTCGATAGAAAACTATGGCTACACCTTC. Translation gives CASSYSIENYGYTF.

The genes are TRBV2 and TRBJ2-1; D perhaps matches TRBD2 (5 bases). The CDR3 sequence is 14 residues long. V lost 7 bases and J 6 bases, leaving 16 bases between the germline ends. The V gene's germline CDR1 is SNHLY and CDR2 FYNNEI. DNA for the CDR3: TGTGCCAGCACTTTGACCCCGGGGAGCAATGAGCAGTTCTTC. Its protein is CASTLTPGSNEQFF.

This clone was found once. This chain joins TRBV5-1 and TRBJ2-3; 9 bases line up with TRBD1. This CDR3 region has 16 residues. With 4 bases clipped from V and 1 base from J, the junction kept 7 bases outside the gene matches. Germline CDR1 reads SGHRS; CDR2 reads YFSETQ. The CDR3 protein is CASSPTGGAGTDTQYF. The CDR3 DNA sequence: TGCGCCAGCAGCCCAACAGGGGGCGCCGGCACAGATACGCAGTATTTT.

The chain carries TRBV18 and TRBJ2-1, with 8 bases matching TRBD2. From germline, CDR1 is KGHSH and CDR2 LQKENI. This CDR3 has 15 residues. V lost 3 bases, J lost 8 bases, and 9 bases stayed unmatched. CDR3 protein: CASSPRTSFSYEQFF. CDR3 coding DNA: TGTGCCAGCTCACCGCGGACTAGCTTTAGTTATGAGCAGTTCTTC.

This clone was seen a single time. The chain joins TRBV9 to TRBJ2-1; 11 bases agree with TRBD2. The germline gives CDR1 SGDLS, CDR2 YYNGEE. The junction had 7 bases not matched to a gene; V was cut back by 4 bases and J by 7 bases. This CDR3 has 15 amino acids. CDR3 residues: CASSPSGTSGNEQFF. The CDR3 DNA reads TGTGCCAGCAGCCCCTCCGGGACTAGCGGTAATGAGCAGTTCTTC.

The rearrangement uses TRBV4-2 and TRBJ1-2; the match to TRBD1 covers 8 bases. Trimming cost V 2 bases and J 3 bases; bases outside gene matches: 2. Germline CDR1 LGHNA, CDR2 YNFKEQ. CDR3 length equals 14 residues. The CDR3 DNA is TGTGCCAGCAGCCAACCGGGACAGGACTATGGCTACACCTTC. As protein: CASSQPGQDYGYTF.

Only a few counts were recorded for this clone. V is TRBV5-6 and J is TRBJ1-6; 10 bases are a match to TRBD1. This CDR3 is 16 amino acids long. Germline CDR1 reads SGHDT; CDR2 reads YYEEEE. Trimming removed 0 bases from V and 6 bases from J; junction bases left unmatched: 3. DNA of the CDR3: TGTGCCAGCAGCTTGGGCGGACAGGGGGTTAATTCACCCCTCCACTTT. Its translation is CASSLGGQGVNSPLHF. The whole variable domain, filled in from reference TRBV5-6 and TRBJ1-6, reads DAGVTQSPTHLIKTRGQQVTLRCSPKSGHDTVSWYQQALGQGPQFIFQYYEEEERQRGNFPDRFSGHQFPNYSSELNVNALLLGDSALYLCASSLGGQGVNSPLHFGNGTRLTVT.

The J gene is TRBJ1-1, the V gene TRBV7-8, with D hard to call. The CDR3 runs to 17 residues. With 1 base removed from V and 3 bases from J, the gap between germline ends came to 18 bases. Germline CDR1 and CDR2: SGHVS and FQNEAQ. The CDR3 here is CASSLVAPGVWDTEAFF. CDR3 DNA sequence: TGTGCCAGCAGCTTAGTGGCCCCCGGGGTATGGGACACTGAAGCTTTCTTT.

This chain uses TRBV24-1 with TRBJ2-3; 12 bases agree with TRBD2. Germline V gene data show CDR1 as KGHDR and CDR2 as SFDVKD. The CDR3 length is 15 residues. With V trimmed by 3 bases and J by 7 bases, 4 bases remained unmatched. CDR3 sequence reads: CATSDPSGGVYTQYF. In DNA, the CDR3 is TGTGCCACCAGTGATCCTAGCGGGGGGGTATATACGCAGTATTTT.

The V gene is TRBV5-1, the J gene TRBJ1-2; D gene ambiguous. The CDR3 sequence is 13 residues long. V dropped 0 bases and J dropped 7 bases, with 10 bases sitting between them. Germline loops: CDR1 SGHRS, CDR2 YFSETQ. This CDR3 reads CASSLGPGGGYTF. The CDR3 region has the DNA TGCGCCAGCAGCTTGGGGCCCGGCGGTGGCTACACCTTC.

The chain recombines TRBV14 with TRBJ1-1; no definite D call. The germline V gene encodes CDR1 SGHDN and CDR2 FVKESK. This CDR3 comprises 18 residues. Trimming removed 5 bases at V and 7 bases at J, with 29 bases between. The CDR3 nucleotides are TGTGCCAGCAGCGATAGCCCTAACGGCGGCAAACGATTTAGTGAAGCTTTCTTT. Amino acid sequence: CASSDSPNGGKRFSEAFF.

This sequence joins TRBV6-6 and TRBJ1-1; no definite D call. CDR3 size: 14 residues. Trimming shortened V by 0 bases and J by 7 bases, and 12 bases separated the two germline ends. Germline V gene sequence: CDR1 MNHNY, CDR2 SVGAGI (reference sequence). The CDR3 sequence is CASSYSQLISEAFF. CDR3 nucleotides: TGTGCCAGCAGTTACTCCCAGTTGATAAGTGAAGCTTTCTTT.

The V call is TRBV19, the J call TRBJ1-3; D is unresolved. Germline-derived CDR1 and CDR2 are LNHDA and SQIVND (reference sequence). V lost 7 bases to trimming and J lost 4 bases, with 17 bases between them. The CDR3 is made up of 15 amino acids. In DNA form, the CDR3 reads TGTGCCAGTACCCGGTCGGTTACTCGGGGAAACACCATATATTTT. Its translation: CASTRSVTRGNTIYF. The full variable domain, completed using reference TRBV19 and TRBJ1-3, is DGGITQSPKYLFRKEGQNVTLSCEQNLNHDAMYWYRQDPGQGLRLIYYSQIVNDFQKGDIAEGYSVSREKKESFPLTVTSAQKNPTAFYLCASTRSVTRGNTIYFGEGSWLTVV.

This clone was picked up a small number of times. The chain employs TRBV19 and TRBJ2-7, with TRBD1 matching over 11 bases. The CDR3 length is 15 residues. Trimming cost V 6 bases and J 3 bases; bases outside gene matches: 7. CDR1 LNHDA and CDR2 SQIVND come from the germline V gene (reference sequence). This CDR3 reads CASSTTGTGGYEQYF. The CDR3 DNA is TGTGCCAGTAGCACAACCGGGACAGGGGGCTACGAGCAGTACTTC.

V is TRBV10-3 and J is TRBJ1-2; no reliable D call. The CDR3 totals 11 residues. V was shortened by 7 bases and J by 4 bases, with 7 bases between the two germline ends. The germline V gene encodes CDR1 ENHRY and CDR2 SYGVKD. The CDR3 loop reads CAINPGYGYTF. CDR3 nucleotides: TGTGCCATCAATCCCGGCTATGGCTACACCTTC.

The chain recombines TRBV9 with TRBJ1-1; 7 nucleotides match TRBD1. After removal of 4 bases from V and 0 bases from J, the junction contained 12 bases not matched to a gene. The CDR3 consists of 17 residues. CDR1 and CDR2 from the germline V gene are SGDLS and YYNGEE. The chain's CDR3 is CASSKGQTVVMNTEAFF. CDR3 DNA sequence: TGTGCCAGCAGCAAGGGACAGACGGTGGTTATGAACACTGAAGCTTTCTTT.

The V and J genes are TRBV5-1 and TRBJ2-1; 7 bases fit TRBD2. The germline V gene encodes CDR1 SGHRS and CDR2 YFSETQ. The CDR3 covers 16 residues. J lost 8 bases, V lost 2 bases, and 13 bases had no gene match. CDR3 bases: TGCGCCAGCAGCTTAAGAGGCGGGGGTCGCGGCGATGAGCAGTTCTTC. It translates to CASSLRGGGRGDEQFF.